This is a list of T cell receptor beta chains from one sample in a study of identical twins. One entry per CDR3 protein, called by TCRdb with MiXCR from the 5' RACE reads. This sample has about 520,000 distinct CDR3 sequences; 22% occur once, and the top ten carry around 0.9%. The same specimen was also included in a second study, on T cells expressing NK-cell markers.

Sequencing input: CD4+ T cells sorted from blood. The receptors here all came from a woman aged 18-30 years in good health. The CDR3 runs from the conserved cysteine through the conserved F or W. The D gene is left open where the match is weak. Clone size is given for some rows only: seen once, a few or many times, or a class if the clone is expanded.

J	V	D	size	DNA	CDR3
TRBJ2-1	TRBV12-3/TRBV12-4	-	-	TGTGCCAGCAGTTTGGCTAGCAACAATGAGCAGTTCTTC	CASSLASNNEQFF
TRBJ1-5	TRBV27	-	many	TGTGCCATCGGCACAGGACAGCCCCAGCATTTT	CAIGTGQPQHF
TRBJ2-5	TRBV29-1	TRBD2	-	TGCAGCGGGACTAGCGCCGAAGAGACCCAGTACTTC	CSGTSAEETQYF
TRBJ1-1	TRBV30	-	few	TGTGCCTGGAGTGGGACTGAAGCTTTCTTT	CAWSGTEAFF
TRBJ2-7	TRBV12-3/TRBV12-4	-	-	TGTGCCAGCGGTCCTTGGGGCCGAAACGATCCCTACGAGCAGTACTTC	CASGPWGRNDPYEQYF
TRBJ2-5	TRBV12-3/TRBV12-4	-	few	TGTGCCAGCAGTTTAGTAGGGAGGACCCAGTACTTC	CASSLVGRTQYF
TRBJ2-1	TRBV7-2	TRBD2	-	TGTGCCAGCAGCGGAGTGGTGGCTAGCGGGGCGCAGTTCTTC	CASSGVVASGAQFF
TRBJ2-1	TRBV7-8	TRBD2	few	TGTGCCAGCAGCTTAGTCCGACTAGCATATGAGCAGTTCTTC	CASSLVRLAYEQFF
TRBJ1-1	TRBV20-1	-	-	TGCAGTGCCGTTCGCAGGGGCCTGGGCACTGAAGCTTTCTTT	CSAVRRGLGTEAFF
TRBJ1-1	TRBV10-3	-	few	TGTGCTACATCTATGGTACCCCCTGAAGCTTTCTTT	CATSMVPPEAFF
TRBJ2-5	TRBV5-1	-	-	TGCGCCAGCAGCCCCGGACAAGCAGAGACCCAGTACTTC	CASSPGQAETQYF
TRBJ2-7	TRBV5-1	-	-	TGCGCCAGCAGCTTGAGAGTGGGGGGCCACGAGCAGTACTTC	CASSLRVGGHEQYF
TRBJ2-1	TRBV20-1	-	few	TGCAGTGCTAGAGATCTACAGGGGGGGAATGAGCAGTTCTTC	CSARDLQGGNEQFF
TRBJ2-3	TRBV10-3	-	-	TGTGCCATCAGTGAAGTTGGGGGCGCGGGCACAGATACGCAGTATTTT	CAISEVGGAGTDTQYF
TRBJ2-7	TRBV15	-	few	TGTGCCACCAGCAGAGACACACCATACGAGCAGTACTTC	CATSRDTPYEQYF
TRBJ2-1	TRBV6-5	-	-	TGTGCCAGCAGTTTCACTAGGATATTTAGCTCCTACAATGAGCAGTTCTTC	CASSFTRIFSSYNEQFF
TRBJ2-1	TRBV20-1	-	few	TGCAGTGCTAGTAACTCCCGGTTTCTGTTCTTC	CSASNSRFLFF
TRBJ2-7	TRBV20-1	TRBD2	-	TGCAGTGCTAAGGGACTAGCGGGAGGGCGTGAGCAGTACTTC	CSAKGLAGGREQYF